The next 26 T cell receptor beta chains were all read from a single sample in a study of cytomegalovirus exposure and HLA in healthy donors. Researchers ran the PCR with 60 Vbeta and 13 Jbeta primers. The protocol was immunoSEQ multiplex PCR, while the TCRdb copy is restricted to in-frame clones and leaves out a portion. The data contain approximately 160,000 clones, more than 60% of them singletons. Material: PBMCs. Receptors were obtained from a male donor in good health and CMV-seronegative.

In regard to this clone: An end of the junction does not agree with germline; a read error may underlie this. This chain uses TRBV28 with TRBJ2-4; the D gene is possibly TRBD1 (6 bases). Germline CDR1 reads MDHEN; CDR2 reads SYDVKM. CDR3 size: 11 residues. CDR3 in DNA: TGTGCCAGCAGTTTACGGGACACCCTATCCTTC. Its protein product is CASSLRDTLSF.

The chain has TRBV27 and TRBJ2-6, with TRBD1 matching over 8 bases. This CDR3 contains 18 residues. J gave up 1 base and V 5 bases, and 10 bases lay outside the gene matches. Looked up from germline, CDR1 is MNHEY and CDR2 is SMNVEV (reference sequence). CDR3 region: CASSPRQGAGSGANVLTF. CDR3 coding DNA: TGTGCCAGCAGTCCCCGGCAGGGGGCAGGATCTGGGGCCAACGTCCTGACTTTC.

The J gene is TRBJ2-5, the V gene TRBV5-6; a possible D gene is TRBD2 (6 bases). V lost 4 bases to trimming and J lost 11 bases, with 18 bases between them. The length of the CDR3 is 13 residues. From germline, CDR1 is SGHDT and CDR2 YYEEEE. CDR3 loop: CASSRTSPPEQYF. The CDR3, as DNA: TGTGCCAGCAGCCGAACTAGCCCGCCGGAGCAGTACTTC.

The CDR3 DNA sequence: TGTGCCAGCAGCCCTTCTAACACTGAAGCTTTCTTT. Translated: CASSPSNTEAFF. This chain connects TRBV9 to TRBJ1-1, with no clear D. The V end was cut by 4 bases, the J end by 2 bases, with 6 bases between. This CDR3 has 12 amino acids. Germline values: CDR1 SGDLS, CDR2 YYNGEE.

The rearrangement links TRBV7-9 to TRBJ2-7, with D perhaps TRBD2 (5 bases). The CDR3 covers 16 residues. CDR1 and CDR2 from the germline V gene are SEHNR and FQNEAQ (reference sequence). Trimming shortened V by 5 bases and J by 0 bases, and 17 bases separated the two germline ends. The CDR3 loop reads CASSNHEGVSSYEQYF. CDR3 DNA: TGTGCCAGCAGCAACCACGAGGGCGTGAGCTCCTACGAGCAGTACTTC.

This chain joins TRBV28 and TRBJ1-5, with TRBD1 matching over 7 bases. Per the germline V gene, CDR1 is MDHEN and CDR2 is SYDVKM. V was pared by 6 bases and J by 8 bases, with 16 bases of the junction left unmatched. This CDR3 has 16 amino acids. The CDR3 DNA is TGTGCCAGCAGGCCACGAGACAGGGCAAATGTGGAGCCCCAGCATTTT. Amino acids: CASRPRDRANVEPQHF.

J is TRBJ1-5 and V is TRBV6-1; tentatively, D is TRBD1 (6 bases). Trimming took 8 bases from V and 2 from J, leaving 13 bases between them. The length of the CDR3 is 14 residues. Germline V gene sequence: CDR1 MNHNS, CDR2 SASEGT. Here the CDR3 DNA reads TGTGCCAGCTCCAGTGGGGGCCGCAATCAGCCCCAGCATTTT. This gives the protein CASSSGGRNQPQHF.

The chain recombines TRBV10-3 with TRBJ2-1; 8 bases agree with TRBD1. After removal of 4 bases from V and 7 bases from J, the junction contained 12 bases not matched to a gene. The length of the CDR3 is 16 residues. Germline CDR1 reads ENHRY; CDR2 reads SYGVKD. This CDR3 reads CAISGVGQGAMNEQFF. DNA of the CDR3: TGTGCCATCAGTGGGGTAGGTCAGGGGGCTATGAATGAGCAGTTCTTC.

The chain joins TRBV6-1 to TRBJ2-7, with D perhaps TRBD2 (6 bases). Per germline, CDR1 MNHNS and CDR2 SASEGT. The CDR3 length is 14 residues. The germline V and J ends were trimmed by 8 bases and 3 bases, with 17 bases remaining between them. In nucleotides, the CDR3 is TGTGCCAGCGGCGGGGCTAGCTCGAACTACGAGCAGTACTTC. This encodes CASGGASSNYEQYF.

The rearrangement links TRBV5-1 to TRBJ1-4; D gene unclear. The CDR3 is 13 residues long. Trimming stripped 5 bases from V and 4 bases from J, with 9 bases between. Germline V gene sequence: CDR1 SGHRS, CDR2 YFSETQ. The CDR3 here is CASSYGSNEKLFF. The DNA for the CDR3 is TGCGCCAGCAGTTACGGGAGTAATGAAAAACTGTTTTTT.

The genes are TRBV29-1 and TRBJ1-5; D ambiguous. The CDR3 is made up of 13 amino acids. The V gene lost 5 bases and the J gene lost 1 base, with 9 bases spanning the gap. The germline V gene encodes CDR1 SQVTM and CDR2 ANQGSEA. The chain's CDR3 is CSVTDGSNQPQHF. CDR3 DNA sequence: TGCAGCGTTACCGACGGGAGCAATCAGCCCCAGCATTTT.

This clone was seen more than once but under ten times. The chain joins TRBV5-6 to TRBJ2-1; 9 bases fit TRBD2. The V segment lost 4 bases and the J segment 8 bases; nucleotides outside the gene matches: 7. Germline lookup yields CDR1 SGHDT and CDR2 YYEEEE. The CDR3 is 14 residues long. The CDR3 loop is CASSLGLAMDEQFF. The DNA for the CDR3 is TGTGCCAGCAGCCTCGGACTAGCGATGGATGAGCAGTTCTTC. Based on the CDR3 plus reference TRBV5-6 and TRBJ2-1, the full variable domain is DAGVTQSPTHLIKTRGQQVTLRCSPKSGHDTVSWYQQALGQGPQFIFQYYEEEERQRGNFPDRFSGHQFPNYSSELNVNALLLGDSALYLCASSLGLAMDEQFFGPGTRLTVL.

The chain couples TRBV6-6 to TRBJ2-5; a possible D gene is TRBD2 (6 bases). Trimming pared 2 bases from V and 9 bases from J, leaving 7 bases between. The germline V gene encodes CDR1 MNHNY and CDR2 SVGAGI (reference sequence). This CDR3 spans 11 amino acids. For the CDR3, the DNA is TGTGCCAGCAGTTACGGGGAGGCCCAGTACTTC. Protein: CASSYGEAQYF.

This clone was seen a few times. The rearrangement uses TRBV19 and TRBJ2-7, with D unresolved. From germline, CDR1 is LNHDA and CDR2 SQIVND (reference sequence). V was clipped by 3 bases and J by 4 bases, with 10 bases between them. CDR3 length: 13 residues. CDR3 in amino acids: CASSMGQLYEQYF. The DNA of the CDR3 is TGTGCCAGTAGTATGGGCCAGCTGTACGAGCAGTACTTC.

The DNA of the CDR3 is TGTGCCAGCAGTCCCGGGGCGACAGGGCGCGAGCAGTACTTC. It specifies CASSPGATGREQYF. The chain carries TRBV6-1 and TRBJ2-7; TRBD1 matches at 7 bases. The germline gives CDR1 MNHNS, CDR2 SASEGT. V shed 5 bases, J shed 6 bases, and the junction held 10 bases outside the gene matches. The CDR3 length is 14 residues.

This clone was detected only once. The chain combines TRBV7-8 with TRBJ1-3, with 9 bases fitting TRBD1. In germline, CDR1 is SGHVS, CDR2 FQNEAQ. The CDR3 loop spans 15 amino acids. J was trimmed by 2 bases and V by 5 bases; bases with no gene match: 4. The CDR3 region is CASSPQGAAGNTIYF. In DNA, the CDR3 is TGTGCCAGCAGCCCACAGGGGGCGGCTGGAAACACCATATATTTT.

The chain joins TRBV15 to TRBJ1-2; unclear D gene. V was shortened by 7 bases and J by 4 bases, with 19 bases between the two germline ends. CDR3 length: 15 amino acids. Germline V CDR1 and CDR2: LNHNV, YYDKDF (reference sequence). The CDR3: CATTLDGSAVYGYTF. The CDR3 nucleotides read TGTGCCACCACTCTAGACGGATCCGCCGTCTATGGCTACACCTTC.

V and J are TRBV6-1 and TRBJ2-3; D may be TRBD1 (7 bases). This CDR3 region has 17 residues. Germline V gene lookup returns CDR1 MNHNS and CDR2 SASEGT. Trimming stripped 0 bases from V and 8 bases from J, with 21 bases between. CDR3 DNA: TGTGCCAGCAGTGAAGCGCTTCGGGGGCAGGGGGGAGGTACGCAGTATTTT. Residues: CASSEALRGQGGGTQYF.

This rearrangement joins TRBV18 to TRBJ1-4; D is unclear. Germline lookup yields CDR1 KGHSH and CDR2 LQKENI. Trimming stripped 2 bases from V and 8 bases from J, with 15 bases between. The CDR3 consists of 15 residues. The chain's CDR3 is CASSPMGRSGEKLFF. As DNA, the CDR3 is TGTGCCAGCTCACCAATGGGTCGGTCAGGCGAAAAACTGTTTTTT. Full variable domain (outside the CDR3, taken from reference TRBV18 and TRBJ1-4): NAGVMQNPRHLVRRRGQEARLRCSPMKGHSHVYWYRQLPEEGLKFMVYLQKENIIDESGMPKERFSAEFPKEGPSILRIQQVVRGDSAAYFCASSPMGRSGEKLFFGSGTQLSVL.

The DNA for the CDR3 is TGTGCCAGCACCTTTTTACAGGGTTCGGGAGAGACCCAGTACTTC. Amino acids: CASTFLQGSGETQYF. The chain uses TRBV7-6 and TRBJ2-5, with D perhaps matching TRBD1 (6 bases). This CDR3 is built from 15 residues. Germline CDR1 and CDR2: SGHVS and FNYEAQ. V dropped 7 bases and J dropped 4 bases, with 19 bases sitting between them.

The chain combines TRBV6-6 with TRBJ2-6; D gene ambiguous. V was shortened by 6 bases and J by 2 bases, with 11 bases between the two germline ends. This CDR3 has 15 residues. Germline CDR1 MNHNY, CDR2 SVGAGI (reference sequence). The CDR3 spells CASSLVSAGANVLTF. The CDR3 nucleotides read TGTGCCAGCAGCCTCGTTTCAGCTGGGGCCAACGTCCTGACTTTC.

V is TRBV5-1 and J is TRBJ2-5; 8 bases map to TRBD1. Germline CDR1 is SGHRS and CDR2 is YFSETQ. V was pared by 0 bases and J by 2 bases, with 9 bases of the junction left unmatched. The CDR3 has 17 residues. CDR3 in DNA: TGCGCCAGCAGCTTGGGGACAGGGTTTGCCTTACAAGAGACCCAGTACTTC. This gives the protein CASSLGTGFALQETQYF.

The chain links TRBV20-1 to TRBJ2-1, with D perhaps matching TRBD1 (5 bases). The CDR3 covers 11 residues. Germline CDR1 reads DFQATT; CDR2 reads SNEGSKA (reference sequence). V was shortened by 4 bases and J by 7 bases, with 8 bases between the two germline ends. In DNA, the CDR3 is TGCAGTGCTATAGACAGTAATGAGCAGTTCTTC. It yields the protein CSAIDSNEQFF.

The V gene is TRBV28, the J gene TRBJ1-2, with D possibly being TRBD1 (5 bases). Trimming pared 6 bases from V and 4 bases from J, leaving 18 bases between. Germline values: CDR1 MDHEN, CDR2 SYDVKM. CDR3 length equals 15 residues. The CDR3 sequence is CASSPGATVSYGYTF. CDR3 DNA: TGTGCCAGCAGCCCTGGGGCTACAGTATCCTATGGCTACACCTTC.

This CDR3 is CASNTGGETGELFF. CDR3 bases: TGTGCCAGCAACACAGGGGGCGAAACCGGGGAGCTGTTTTTT. This rearrangement joins TRBV2 to TRBJ2-2; 9 nucleotides match TRBD1. The CDR3 is made up of 14 amino acids. Trimming at V came to 7 bases and at J to 5 bases, leaving 5 bases not matched to a gene. Germline values: CDR1 SNHLY, CDR2 FYNNEI.

The V gene is TRBV6-5, the J gene TRBJ1-4, with no clear D. This CDR3 is built from 15 residues. CDR1 is MNHEY and CDR2 is SVGAGI in the germline V gene. Trimming removed 0 bases at V and 7 bases at J, with 12 bases between. CDR3 loop: CASSYSGNRVEKLFF. The CDR3 bases are TGTGCCAGCAGTTACTCTGGCAATCGGGTTGAAAAACTGTTTTTT.